The 23 T cell receptor beta chains below were found in one sample sequenced in a study of T cell repertoires in cytomegalovirus infection (dated by TCRdb to about 2019). These receptors' antigens are unknown. What the treatment or condition label conveys for this sample: in vitro stimulation with specific CMV peptide epitopes to enrich CMV-specific T cells. The data were produced on an Illumina HiSeq 1500. The public reads were quality trimmed at Q25 with fastp and then assembled into clones with MiXCR by TCRdb, keeping productive beta chains. Here each entry gathers all rows of one CDR3 protein and keeps the most common genes and DNA. This sample holds roughly 500,000 distinct CDR3 sequences; 25% to 35% were observed only once. Together, the top ten hold roughly 17% of the sample. The source material was cultured PBMCs, sampled from culture after CMV antigen stimulation. The origin of the receptors is a human donor in good health (CMV status not recorded). Some clones in this sample may be carry-over from other donors' samples.

The V gene is TRBV6-5, the J gene TRBJ2-7; 7 bases line up with TRBD2. Germline values: CDR1 MNHEY, CDR2 SVGAGI. Losses at the gene ends were 6 bases for V and 0 bases for J; bases not matched to a gene: 11. The CDR3 loop spans 16 amino acids. The CDR3 DNA reads as TGTGCCAGCAGCCGTCCAAGCGGGGCCAGCTCCTACGAGCAGTACGTC. It translates to CASSRPSGASSYEQYV.

J is TRBJ2-5 and V is TRBV12-3 or TRBV12-4; 8 positions agree with TRBD1. The CDR3 covers 15 residues. V was clipped by 6 bases and J by 2 bases; unmatched bases: 8. This chain's CDR3 is CASSSQGVWQETQYF. The CDR3 DNA reads TGTGCCAGCAGCTCACAGGGGGTATGGCAAGAGACCCAGTACTTC.

The chain joins TRBV2 to TRBJ2-3, with D possibly matching TRBD2 (6 bases). Germline lookup yields CDR1 SNHLY and CDR2 FYNNEI. Trimming removed 7 bases at V and 4 bases at J, with 15 bases between. The CDR3 spans 14 residues. The CDR3 DNA reads TGTGCCAGCACTCAAACCGGGGGAGCAGATACGCAGTATTTT. As protein: CASTQTGGADTQYF.

This clonotype was counted a few times. The V gene is TRBV6-2 or TRBV6-3, the J gene TRBJ1-1; D possibly corresponds to TRBD1 (6 bases). V was pared by 2 bases and J by 1 base, with 11 bases between. Per germline, CDR1 MNHEY and CDR2 SVGEGT. There are 15 residues in the CDR3. CDR3 nucleotide sequence: TGTGCCAGCAGTTACACCGGGGGCCCGAACACTGAAGCTTTCTTT. It translates to CASSYTGGPNTEAFF.

This clonotype has ten or more counts. V usage is TRBV5-6 and J usage is TRBJ2-3; D might be TRBD1 (6 bases). In germline, CDR1 is SGHDT, CDR2 YYEEEE. There are 16 residues in the CDR3. Trimming removed 2 bases at V and 6 bases at J, with 19 bases between. Here the CDR3 reads CASSLTVGAVRDTQYF. The CDR3 coding sequence is TGTGCCAGCAGCTTAACGGTGGGGGCAGTTCGGGATACGCAGTATTTT.

The DNA of the CDR3 is TGCGCCAGCAGCCAAGAATCGTCGGGAGGGCGAACAGATACGCAGTATTTT. Translating gives CASSQESSGGRTDTQYF. V is TRBV4-1 and J is TRBJ2-3; 8 nucleotides match TRBD2. Trimming at V came to 0 bases and at J to 3 bases, leaving 8 bases not matched to a gene. The CDR3 has 17 amino acids. CDR1 is MGHRA and CDR2 is YSYEKL in the germline V gene.

This clonotype appeared a few times. The chain links TRBV19 to TRBJ2-7; 7 positions agree with TRBD1. Germline V gene sequence: CDR1 LNHDA, CDR2 SQIVND (reference sequence). The CDR3 length is 13 residues. Germline trimming cut 6 bases from V and 2 bases from J; bases unmatched to any gene: 4. The CDR3 DNA reads as TGTGCCAGTAGAAGGACAGGAGCCTACGAGCAGTACTTC. Its translation is CASRRTGAYEQYF.

This clonotype has ten or more counts. The chain uses TRBV5-4 and TRBJ1-2; D not resolved. The CDR3 totals 14 residues. The germline CDR1 and CDR2 sequences are SGHNT and YYREEE (reference sequence). Between the trimmed V and J ends, which lost 0 bases and 1 base, there was a span of 7 bases. For the CDR3, the DNA is TGTGCCAGCAGCTTGGGGAAGGGTAACTATGGCTACACCTTC. Encoded protein: CASSLGKGNYGYTF.

This clonotype was counted between two and nine times. This rearrangement joins TRBV27 to TRBJ2-1, with D tentatively TRBD1 (6 bases). CDR1 is MNHEY and CDR2 is SMNVEV in the germline V gene (reference sequence). V was cut by 5 bases and J by 0 bases, with 17 bases left in between. The CDR3 consists of 17 residues. The CDR3 nucleotides are TGTGCCAGCAGTCTAAGACAGGCCGGCAGCTCCTACAATGAGCAGTTCTTC. Amino acids: CASSLRQAGSSYNEQFF.

The chain uses TRBV4-3 and TRBJ2-1; D remains unclear. Trimming shortened V by 0 bases and J by 14 bases, and 14 bases separated the two germline ends. The CDR3 is 13 residues long. The germline V gene has CDR1 LGHNA and CDR2 YSLEER. CDR3 sequence: CASSQEVPSEKFF. In nucleotides, the CDR3 is TGCGCCAGCAGCCAAGAAGTCCCATCAGAGAAGTTCTTC.

This sequence joins TRBV18 and TRBJ2-7; TRBD2 is a possible D gene (5 bases). V was cut by 0 bases and J by 0 bases, with 12 bases left in between. CDR3 length: 16 residues. The germline gives CDR1 KGHSH, CDR2 LQKENI. The DNA for the CDR3 is TGTGCCAGCTCACCACCGGTAGCGAATAGCTCCTACGAGCAGTACGTC. This encodes CASSPPVANSSYEQYV.

This clonotype occurred a few times. The gene calls are TRBV7-3 and TRBJ2-3, with 12 bases aligning to TRBD2. Germline lookup yields CDR1 SGHTA and CDR2 FQGTGA. This CDR3 comprises 18 residues. With 1 base clipped from V and 2 bases from J, the junction kept 7 bases outside the gene matches. The CDR3 DNA is TGTGCCAGCAGCTTAAAGCGGCTAGCGGGAGGGATCACAGATACGCAGTATTTT. As protein: CASSLKRLAGGITDTQYF.

This clonotype turned up a few times. The chain employs TRBV28 and TRBJ2-2, with a weak D call TRBD2 (6 bases). The CDR3 contains 12 residues. Germline V gene data show CDR1 as MDHEN and CDR2 as SYDVKM. Trimming shortened V by 6 bases and J by 13 bases, and 15 bases separated the two germline ends. CDR3 protein: CASSILAGPLFF. CDR3 sequence (DNA): TGTGCCAGCAGCATTTTGGCGGGACCGCTGTTTTTT.

V and J are TRBV7-8 and TRBJ1-4; D gene uncertain. V lost 4 bases to trimming and J lost 5 bases, with 14 bases between them. The V gene's germline CDR1 is SGHVS and CDR2 FQNEAQ. The CDR3 has 15 residues. CDR3 protein: CASSYLYMGNEKLFF. CDR3 bases: TGTGCCAGCAGCTATCTGTATATGGGGAATGAAAAACTGTTTTTT.

This clonotype has just a few counts. This chain uses TRBV7-2 with TRBJ2-3, with a tentative D call TRBD2 (7 bases). Germline-derived CDR1 and CDR2 are SGHTA and FQGNSA. V was cut by 3 bases and J by 3 bases, with 16 bases left in between. The CDR3 loop spans 16 amino acids. The CDR3 DNA is TGTGCCAGCAGCTTCTACATCAGGGGAGGGACAGATACGCAGTATTTT. Translation: CASSFYIRGGTDTQYF.

This clonotype has ten or more counts. CDR3 coding DNA: TGTGCCAGCAGTTTAACAGGGGGTGGATCACCCCTCCACTTT. Amino acids: CASSLTGGGSPLHF. J is TRBJ1-6 and V is TRBV12-3 or TRBV12-4, with 8 bases aligning to TRBD1. The CDR3 totals 14 residues. V was clipped by 2 bases and J by 10 bases; unmatched bases: 4.

The chain couples TRBV29-1 to TRBJ2-1; 11 nucleotides align to TRBD2. The trim removed 5 bases at V and 0 bases at J, leaving 6 bases unmatched. The CDR3 has 16 amino acids. Per the germline V gene, CDR1 is SQVTM and CDR2 is ANQGSEA. Written as DNA, the CDR3 is TGCAGCGTTTACGGGACTAGCGGAAGCTCCTACAATGAGCAGTTCTTC. Encoded protein: CSVYGTSGSSYNEQFF.

The chain joins TRBV24-1 to TRBJ2-1, with TRBD2 matching 8 bases. CDR1 KGHDR and CDR2 SFDVKD come from the germline V gene. The CDR3 totals 16 residues. After removal of 1 base from V and 2 bases from J, the junction contained 3 bases not matched to a gene. CDR3 nucleotide sequence: TGTGCCACCAGTGATTTAGCGGGAGTGGCCTACAATGAGCAGTTCTTC. Translation gives CATSDLAGVAYNEQFF.

CDR3 nucleotide sequence: TGTGCCAGTAGTTCCCGGACCCAGGGAGGCTACACCTTC. Translation: CASSSRTQGGYTF. The chain couples TRBV19 to TRBJ1-2; D is perhaps TRBD1 (5 bases). Trimming removed 5 bases from V and 8 bases from J, with 15 bases in between. The CDR3 totals 13 residues. Germline loops: CDR1 LNHDA, CDR2 SQIVND (reference sequence).

Only a few counts were recorded for this clonotype. A junction boundary mismatches the germline segment, possibly from a read error. The chain couples TRBV7-7 to TRBJ2-5; maybe TRBD2 (6 bases). The CDR3 runs 14 residues. Germline CDR1 reads SSHAT; CDR2 reads FNYEAQ (reference sequence). CDR3 sequence reads: CASSLGLGGETQYF. CDR3 nucleotides: TGTGCTAGCAGCTTAGGTCTGGGAGGAGAGACCCAGTACTTC.

This clonotype has just a few counts. The rearrangement uses TRBV28 and TRBJ2-7; TRBD1 is a possible D gene (6 bases). The CDR3 length is 15 residues. Germline CDR1 and CDR2: MDHEN and SYDVKM. Trimming cost V 7 bases and J 3 bases, with 19 bases left between them. CDR3 sequence: CASTPATGIIYEQYF. The CDR3 DNA reads TGTGCCAGCACCCCGGCGACAGGAATAATCTACGAGCAGTACTTC. Full variable domain (rest looked up from reference TRBV28 and TRBJ2-7): DVKVTQSSRYLVKRTGEKVFLECVQDMDHENMFWYRQDPGLGLRLIYFSYDVKMKEKGDIPEGYSVSREKKERFSLILESASTNQTSMYLCASTPATGIIYEQYFGPGTRLTVT.

V usage is TRBV6-5 and J usage is TRBJ2-7, with 9 bases lining up with TRBD1. CDR1 is MNHEY, CDR2 SVGAGI, per germline. This CDR3 is 16 amino acids long. Germline trimming cut 7 bases from V and 5 bases from J; bases unmatched to any gene: 15. CDR3 in amino acids: CASNSRIGTGFDEQYF. The CDR3 DNA reads as TGTGCCAGCAACTCTCGCATTGGGACAGGGTTCGACGAGCAGTACTTC.

This clonotype was counted between two and nine times. The CDR3, as DNA: TGTGCCAGTAGCCGTGAATCAGATTACGATACGCAGTATTTT. Translation: CASSRESDYDTQYF. The rearrangement joins TRBV19 to TRBJ2-3, with unresolved D. The CDR3 is made up of 14 amino acids. Per germline, CDR1 LNHDA and CDR2 SQIVND (reference sequence). Between the trimmed V and J ends, which lost 6 bases and 6 bases, there was a span of 16 bases.